What follows are 21 T cell receptor beta chains derived from one specimen sequenced in a study of early stage breast cancer tumors. The data were produced by immunoSEQ multiplex PCR, yet TCRdb's version contains in-frame clones alone and is incomplete. This sample carries tens of thousands of clones, roughly 73% of them seen once, and the ten largest clones take 3% to 3.5%. Sequencing was performed on blood. All receptors derive from a person aged 35-49 years with breast cancer.

This chain connects TRBV2 to TRBJ1-4; D gene uncertain. This CDR3 region has 11 residues. Germline assignment: CDR1 SNHLY and CDR2 FYNNEI. V lost 10 bases to trimming and J lost 8 bases, with 11 bases between them. CDR3 in amino acids: CAIRGPEKLFF. CDR3 nucleotides: TGTGCCATCCGAGGCCCCGAAAAACTGTTTTTT.

The chain couples TRBV15 to TRBJ2-3, with TRBD1 as a possible D gene (6 bases). Germline V gene lookup returns CDR1 LNHNV and CDR2 YYDKDF (reference sequence). The CDR3 is 16 residues long. The V end was cut by 5 bases, the J end by 0 bases, with 15 bases between. CDR3 protein: CATSETGQTSTDTQYF. In DNA, the CDR3 is TGTGCCACCAGCGAGACCGGACAGACTAGCACAGATACGCAGTATTTT.

This clone has a single count. This chain connects TRBV6-5 to TRBJ2-3, with TRBD2 matching 11 bases. CDR3 length: 14 amino acids. Germline V gene lookup returns CDR1 MNHEY and CDR2 SVGAGI. J was trimmed by 1 base and V by 10 bases; bases with no gene match: 4. For the CDR3, the DNA is TGTGCCACAGGGACTAGCGGACGCACAGATACGCAGTATTTT. Translating gives CATGTSGRTDTQYF.

For the CDR3, the DNA is TGTGCCTGGAGTGTCTCGATGTCCTACGAGCAGTACTTC. Translated: CAWSVSMSYEQYF. The chain is built from TRBV30 and TRBJ2-7; D unresolved. CDR3 length: 13 amino acids. The V gene's germline CDR1 is GTSNPN and CDR2 SVGIG (reference sequence). V lost 0 bases to trimming and J lost 1 base, with 7 bases between them.

V and J are TRBV4-2 and TRBJ2-3; D may be TRBD2 (5 bases). Between the trimmed V and J ends, which lost 0 bases and 5 bases, there was a span of 12 bases. Germline values: CDR1 LGHNA, CDR2 YNFKEQ. CDR3 length equals 15 residues. CDR3 loop: CASSQDGSGRDTQYF. Here the CDR3 DNA reads TGTGCCAGCAGCCAAGATGGTTCGGGGAGAGATACGCAGTATTTT.

There are a few counts of this clone. The chain uses TRBV4-2 and TRBJ2-7, with TRBD2 matching over 13 bases. Germline V gene lookup returns CDR1 LGHNA and CDR2 YNFKEQ. Trimming removed 2 bases from V and 3 bases from J; junction bases left unmatched: 1. The CDR3 sequence is 15 residues long. This chain's CDR3 is CASSQRLAGGYEQYF. CDR3 nucleotide sequence: TGTGCCAGCAGCCAAAGACTAGCGGGAGGCTACGAGCAGTACTTC.

With regard to this clone: The junction shows a germline mismatch at one end, possibly a read error. The gene calls are TRBV7-9 and TRBJ2-5; D unresolved. The CDR3 extends over 11 amino acids. CDR1 is SEHNR and CDR2 is FQNEAQ in the germline V gene (reference sequence). The DNA for the CDR3 is TGTGCCAGCAGCTTAGGATCTACTTGGCACTTC. This gives the protein CASSLGSTWHF.

Notes on this clone: The junction differs from germline at one of its ends, possibly a read error. The chain has TRBV7-7 and TRBJ2-3; 7 bases agree with TRBD1. Germline V CDR1 and CDR2: SSHAT, FNYEAQ (reference sequence). The CDR3 extends over 15 amino acids. The CDR3 sequence: CASSLGGDRTDTQYF. The CDR3 DNA is TGTGCTAGCAGCTTAGGGGGCGATCGCACAGATACGCAGTATTTT. Using reference TRBV7-7 and TRBJ2-3 for the parts outside the CDR3, the full variable domain is GAGVSQSPRYKVTKRGQDVTLRCDPISSHATLYWYQQALGQGPEFLTYFNYEAQPDKSGLPSDRFSAERPEGSISTLTIQRTEQRDSAMYRCASSLGGDRTDTQYFGPGTRLTVL.

The V call is TRBV11-2, the J call TRBJ2-7, with 11 nucleotides matching TRBD2. V was clipped by 1 base and J by 3 bases; unmatched bases: 14. The CDR3 covers 19 residues. The germline V gene has CDR1 SGHAT and CDR2 FQNNGV. The CDR3 region has the DNA TGTGCCAGCAGCTTAGTGTTAACTAGCGGGAGTGTGGGGGTCTACGAGCAGTACTTC. Translation gives CASSLVLTSGSVGVYEQYF.

The rearrangement links TRBV6-1 to TRBJ2-7; 14 nucleotides align to TRBD2. V dropped 6 bases and J dropped 2; count of bases not matched to a gene: 24. The germline V gene has CDR1 MNHNS and CDR2 SASEGT. This CDR3 comprises 22 residues. This CDR3 reads CASRELTEKKRLAGGMAYEQYF. In DNA, the CDR3 is TGTGCCAGCAGAGAACTAACCGAAAAAAAAAGACTAGCGGGAGGGATGGCCTACGAGCAGTACTTC.

This sequence joins TRBV5-1 and TRBJ2-3, with TRBD1 matching 8 bases. V was pared by 3 bases and J by 5 bases, with 5 bases of the junction left unmatched. Germline V gives CDR1 SGHRS, CDR2 YFSETQ. The CDR3 sequence is 14 residues long. The DNA for the CDR3 is TGCGCCAGCAGCTCGGACAGGGCAGAAGATACGCAGTATTTT. It codes for CASSSDRAEDTQYF.

In nucleotides, the CDR3 is TGCAGCGTTCACCAAACCGGGGAGCTGTTTTTT. Residues: CSVHQTGELFF. This sequence joins TRBV29-1 and TRBJ2-2, with D unresolved. CDR3 size: 11 residues. V was clipped by 5 bases and J by 5 bases, with 6 bases between them. Germline V CDR1 and CDR2: SQVTM, ANQGSEA.

The rearrangement links TRBV25-1 to TRBJ2-3; possible D gene TRBD1, 6 bases. The germline V and J ends were trimmed by 4 bases and 3 bases, with 8 bases remaining between them. The CDR3 loop spans 13 amino acids. Germline CDR1 MGHDK, CDR2 SYGVNS. CDR3 DNA: TGTGCCAGCAGTGTTACAGGGACAGATACGCAGTATTTT. It specifies CASSVTGTDTQYF.

The V gene is TRBV6-6, the J gene TRBJ1-1; TRBD1 is a possible D gene (6 bases). CDR3 length: 15 residues. Germline V gives CDR1 MNHNY, CDR2 SVGAGI (reference sequence). Trimming cost V 2 bases and J 2 bases, with 12 bases left between them. The CDR3 is CASSYARGANTEAFF. The CDR3 region has the DNA TGTGCCAGCAGTTACGCAAGGGGGGCAAACACTGAAGCTTTCTTT.

The genes are TRBV4-1 and TRBJ2-1, with 11 bases aligning to TRBD2. CDR3 size: 18 residues. The trim removed 4 bases at V and 5 bases at J, leaving 13 bases unmatched. CDR1 MGHRA and CDR2 YSYEKL come from the germline V gene. CDR3 coding DNA: TGCGCCAGCAGCCTCAAGATTATTGGGACTAGCGGAAACAATGAGCAGTTCTTC. Translated: CASSLKIIGTSGNNEQFF.

The chain uses TRBV25-1 and TRBJ2-1; D perhaps matches TRBD2 (6 bases). With 3 bases removed from V and 1 base from J, the gap between germline ends came to 13 bases. Germline V gene data show CDR1 as MGHDK and CDR2 as SYGVNS. This CDR3 spans 16 amino acids. The CDR3 bases are TGTGCCAGCAGTGAGCCCTCCGGGACTTCCTACAATGAGCAGTTCTTC. This translates into CASSEPSGTSYNEQFF.

The chain has TRBV2 and TRBJ2-3; 9 bases line up with TRBD2. CDR3 length equals 14 residues. Trimming cost V 3 bases and J 10 bases; bases outside gene matches: 8. Germline V lookup: CDR1 SNHLY, CDR2 FYNNEI. The CDR3, as DNA: TGTGCCAGCAGTGACGGGCGGGAGGGCCGGGCGCAGTATTTT. As protein: CASSDGREGRAQYF.

This sequence joins TRBV6-5 and TRBJ1-2; D is unresolved. Germline values: CDR1 MNHEY, CDR2 SVGAGI. Trimming shortened V by 6 bases and J by 3 bases, and 17 bases separated the two germline ends. This CDR3 has 15 amino acids. Here the CDR3 DNA reads TGTGCCAGCAGCCACTTTATCTGGGATGACTATGGCTACACCTTC. It translates to CASSHFIWDDYGYTF.

J is TRBJ2-1 and V is TRBV11-2; 7 positions match TRBD1. CDR1 SGHAT and CDR2 FQNNGV come from the germline V gene. The CDR3 covers 14 residues. V trimming: 8 bases; J trimming: 4 bases; junction bases outside the gene matches: 8. CDR3 residues: CASERGQRYNEQFF. The DNA of the CDR3 is TGTGCCAGCGAACGGGGACAGAGGTACAATGAGCAGTTCTTC.

CDR3: CASSLGRSSYNEQFF. DNA of the CDR3: TGTGCCAGCAGCTTGGGGCGGAGCTCCTACAATGAGCAGTTCTTC. The V call is TRBV5-4, the J call TRBJ2-1; D unresolved. Per germline, CDR1 SGHNT and CDR2 YYREEE (reference sequence). Trimming stripped 0 bases from V and 0 bases from J, with 7 bases between. The CDR3 covers 15 residues.

The V call is TRBV6-1, the J call TRBJ2-3, with D possibly being TRBD2 (6 bases). Germline CDR1 MNHNS, CDR2 SASEGT. The V gene lost 2 bases and the J gene lost 4 bases, with 19 bases spanning the gap. The CDR3 length is 17 residues. CDR3 DNA sequence: TGTGCCAGCAGTGAACGGCTGGGGGGATTTTCCGCAGATACGCAGTATTTT. Its protein is CASSERLGGFSADTQYF.